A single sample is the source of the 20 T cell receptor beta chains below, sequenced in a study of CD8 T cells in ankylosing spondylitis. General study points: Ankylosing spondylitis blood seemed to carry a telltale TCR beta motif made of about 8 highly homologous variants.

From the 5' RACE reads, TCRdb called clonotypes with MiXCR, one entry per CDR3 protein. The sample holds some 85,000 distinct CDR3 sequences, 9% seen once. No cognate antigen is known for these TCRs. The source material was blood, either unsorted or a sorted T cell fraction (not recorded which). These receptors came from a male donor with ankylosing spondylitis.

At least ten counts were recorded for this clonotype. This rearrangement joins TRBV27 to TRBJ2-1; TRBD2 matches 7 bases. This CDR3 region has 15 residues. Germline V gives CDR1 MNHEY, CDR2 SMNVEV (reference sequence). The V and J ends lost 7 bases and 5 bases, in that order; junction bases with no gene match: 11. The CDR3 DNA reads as TGTGCCAGCACCGGGGAGGGCGGGAGCCACAATGAGCAGTTCTTC. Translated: CASTGEGGSHNEQFF.

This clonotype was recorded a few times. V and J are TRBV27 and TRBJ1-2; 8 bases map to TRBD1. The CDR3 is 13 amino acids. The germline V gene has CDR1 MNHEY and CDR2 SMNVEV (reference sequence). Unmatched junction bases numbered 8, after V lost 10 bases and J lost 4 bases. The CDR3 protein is CATRIGQGYGYTF. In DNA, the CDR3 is TGTGCCACTCGGATAGGACAGGGCTATGGCTACACCTTC.

The CDR3 sequence: CASSLQGFSNQPQHF. The CDR3, as DNA: TGTGCCAGCAGCCTACAGGGGTTTAGCAATCAGCCCCAGCATTTT. The genes are TRBV6-1 and TRBJ1-5; 7 positions match TRBD1. CDR1 is MNHNS, CDR2 SASEGT, per germline. The CDR3 has 15 residues. V lost 6 bases and J lost 0; bases outside the gene matches: 5.

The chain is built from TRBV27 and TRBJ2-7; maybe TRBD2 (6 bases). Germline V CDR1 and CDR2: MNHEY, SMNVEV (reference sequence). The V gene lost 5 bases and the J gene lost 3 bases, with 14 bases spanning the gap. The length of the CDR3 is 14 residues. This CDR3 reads CASSPGTPGYEQYV. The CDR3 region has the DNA TGTGCCAGCAGTCCCGGGACTCCCGGCTACGAGCAGTACGTC.

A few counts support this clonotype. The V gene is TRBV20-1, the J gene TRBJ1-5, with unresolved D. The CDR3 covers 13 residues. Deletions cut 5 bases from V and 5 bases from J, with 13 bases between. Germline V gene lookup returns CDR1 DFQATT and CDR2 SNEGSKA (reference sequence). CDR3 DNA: TGCAGTGCTCCAGGACGGGGAGATCAGCCCCAGCATTTT. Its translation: CSAPGRGDQPQHF.

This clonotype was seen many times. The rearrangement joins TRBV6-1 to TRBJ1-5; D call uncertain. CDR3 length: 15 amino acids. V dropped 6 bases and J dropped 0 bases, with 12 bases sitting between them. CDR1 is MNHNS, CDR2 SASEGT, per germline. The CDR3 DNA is TGTGCCAGCAGACCCGTTTTGGGTAGCAATCAGCCCCAGCATTTT. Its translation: CASRPVLGSNQPQHF.

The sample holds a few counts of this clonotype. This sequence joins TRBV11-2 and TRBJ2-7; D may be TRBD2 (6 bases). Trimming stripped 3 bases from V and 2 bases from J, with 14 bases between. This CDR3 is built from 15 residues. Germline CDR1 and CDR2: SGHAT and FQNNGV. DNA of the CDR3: TGTGCCAGCAGCTTCGGGTCAGGGAGGACCTACGAGCAGTACTTC. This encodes CASSFGSGRTYEQYF.

CDR3 protein: CASSYGQGTDTQYF. The CDR3 coding sequence is TGTGCCAGCAGTTACGGACAGGGGACAGATACGCAGTATTTT. The chain links TRBV6-5 to TRBJ2-3; 9 bases map to TRBD1. CDR3 length: 14 amino acids. Germline values: CDR1 MNHEY, CDR2 SVGAGI. Trimming cost V 2 bases and J 3 bases; bases outside gene matches: 0.

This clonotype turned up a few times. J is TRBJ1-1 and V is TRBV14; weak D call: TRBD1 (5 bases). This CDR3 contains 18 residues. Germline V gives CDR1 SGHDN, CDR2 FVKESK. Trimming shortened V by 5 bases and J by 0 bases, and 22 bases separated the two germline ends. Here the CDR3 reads CASSEGKGVPYLNTEAFF. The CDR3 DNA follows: TGTGCCAGCAGCGAGGGGAAGGGCGTTCCCTATTTGAACACTGAAGCTTTCTTT.

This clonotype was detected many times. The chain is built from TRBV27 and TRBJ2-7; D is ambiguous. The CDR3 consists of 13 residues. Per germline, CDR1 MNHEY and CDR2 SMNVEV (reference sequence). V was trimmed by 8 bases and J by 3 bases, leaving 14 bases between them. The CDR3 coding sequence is TGTGCCAGCTCCCCGCGAGAAGACTACGAGCAGTACTTC. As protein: CASSPREDYEQYF.

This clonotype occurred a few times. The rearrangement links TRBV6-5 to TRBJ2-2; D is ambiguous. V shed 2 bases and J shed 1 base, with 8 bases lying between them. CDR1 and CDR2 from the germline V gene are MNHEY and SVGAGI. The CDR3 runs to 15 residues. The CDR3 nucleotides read TGTGCCAGCAGTTACGTCCATAAGAACACCGGGGAGCTGTTTTTT. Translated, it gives CASSYVHKNTGELFF.

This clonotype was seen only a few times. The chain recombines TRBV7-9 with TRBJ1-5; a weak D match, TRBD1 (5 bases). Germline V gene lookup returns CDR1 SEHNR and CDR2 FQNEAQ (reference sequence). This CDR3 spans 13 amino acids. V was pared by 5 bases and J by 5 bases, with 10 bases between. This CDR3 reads CASSPGGDQPQHF. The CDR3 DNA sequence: TGTGCCAGCAGCCCGGGGGGGGATCAGCCCCAGCATTTT.

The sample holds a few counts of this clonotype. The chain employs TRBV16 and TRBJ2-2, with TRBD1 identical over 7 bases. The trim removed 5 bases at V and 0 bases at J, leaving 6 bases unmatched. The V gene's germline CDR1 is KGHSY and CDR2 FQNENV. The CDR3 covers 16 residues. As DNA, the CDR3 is TGTGCCAGCAGCGAATACAGGGGCTCGAACACCGGGGAGCTGTTTTTT. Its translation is CASSEYRGSNTGELFF.

This CDR3 reads CSASDRTRVNEQFF. The CDR3 DNA reads TGCAGTGCTAGTGATCGGACTAGGGTGAATGAGCAGTTCTTC. This chain uses TRBV20-1 with TRBJ2-1; TRBD2 aligns across 7 bases. CDR1 is DFQATT and CDR2 is SNEGSKA in the germline V gene (reference sequence). The V segment lost 3 bases and the J segment 7 bases; nucleotides outside the gene matches: 9. The CDR3 sequence is 14 residues long.

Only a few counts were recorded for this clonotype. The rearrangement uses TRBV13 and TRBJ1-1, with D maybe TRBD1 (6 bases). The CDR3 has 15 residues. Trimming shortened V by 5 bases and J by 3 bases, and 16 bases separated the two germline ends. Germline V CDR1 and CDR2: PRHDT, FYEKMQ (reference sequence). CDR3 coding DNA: TGTGCCAGCAGCGAGACAGGCCCCGGGGACACTGAAGCTTTCTTT. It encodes CASSETGPGDTEAFF.

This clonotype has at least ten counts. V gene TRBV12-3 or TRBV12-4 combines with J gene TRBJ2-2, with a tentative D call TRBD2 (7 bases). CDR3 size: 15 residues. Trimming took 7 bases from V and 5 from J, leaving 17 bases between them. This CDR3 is CASTLGGALTGELFF. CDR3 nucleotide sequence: TGTGCCAGCACCTTAGGGGGGGCACTTACCGGGGAGCTGTTTTTT.

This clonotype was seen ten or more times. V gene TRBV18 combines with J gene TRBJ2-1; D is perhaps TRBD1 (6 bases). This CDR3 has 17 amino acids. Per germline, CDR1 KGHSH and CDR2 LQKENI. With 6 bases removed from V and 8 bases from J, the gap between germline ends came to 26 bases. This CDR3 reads CASSLTIPQGEGDEQFF. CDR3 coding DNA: TGTGCCAGCTCTCTCACAATCCCACAGGGTGAAGGGGATGAGCAGTTCTTC.

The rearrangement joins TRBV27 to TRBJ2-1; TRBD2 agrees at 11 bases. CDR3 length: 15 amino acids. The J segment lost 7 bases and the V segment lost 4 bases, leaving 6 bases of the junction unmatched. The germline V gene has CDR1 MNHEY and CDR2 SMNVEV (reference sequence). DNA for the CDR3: TGTGCCAGCAGTTCCCAAACTAGCGGGAGAAATGAGCAGTTCTTC. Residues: CASSSQTSGRNEQFF.

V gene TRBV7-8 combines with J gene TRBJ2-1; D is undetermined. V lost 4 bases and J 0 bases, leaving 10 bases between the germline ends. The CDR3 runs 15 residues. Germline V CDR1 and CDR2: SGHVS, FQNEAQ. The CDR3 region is CASSSEGSSYNEQFF. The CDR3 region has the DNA TGTGCCAGCAGCTCCGAAGGCAGCTCCTACAATGAGCAGTTCTTC. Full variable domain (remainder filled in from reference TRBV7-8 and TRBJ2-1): GAGVSQSPRYKVAKRGQDVALRCDPISGHVSLFWYQQALGQGPEFLTYFQNEAQLDKSGLPSDRFFAERPEGSVSTLKIQRTQQEDSAVYLCASSSEGSSYNEQFFGPGTRLTVL.

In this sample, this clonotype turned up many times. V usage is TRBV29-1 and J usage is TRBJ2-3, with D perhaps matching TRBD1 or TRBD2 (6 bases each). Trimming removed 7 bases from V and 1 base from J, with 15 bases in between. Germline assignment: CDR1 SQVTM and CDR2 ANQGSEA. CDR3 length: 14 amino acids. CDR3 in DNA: TGCAGCGCCGAGGAGGGGGTTGGCACAGATACGCAGTATTTT. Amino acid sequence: CSAEEGVGTDTQYF.